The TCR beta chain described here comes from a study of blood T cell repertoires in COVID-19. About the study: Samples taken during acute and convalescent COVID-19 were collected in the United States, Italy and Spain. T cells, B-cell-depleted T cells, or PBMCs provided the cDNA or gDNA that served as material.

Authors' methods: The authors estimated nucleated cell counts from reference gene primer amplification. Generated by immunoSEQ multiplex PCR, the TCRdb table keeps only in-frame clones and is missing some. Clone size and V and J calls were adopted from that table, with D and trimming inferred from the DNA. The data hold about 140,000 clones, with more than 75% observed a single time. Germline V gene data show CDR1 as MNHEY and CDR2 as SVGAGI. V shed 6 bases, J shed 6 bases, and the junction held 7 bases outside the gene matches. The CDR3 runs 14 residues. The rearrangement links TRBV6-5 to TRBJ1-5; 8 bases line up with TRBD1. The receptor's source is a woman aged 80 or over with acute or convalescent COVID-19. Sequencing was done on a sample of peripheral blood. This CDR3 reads CASRETGDGQPQHF. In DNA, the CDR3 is TGTGCCAGCAGGGAGACAGGGGACGGTCAGCCCCAGCATTTT.